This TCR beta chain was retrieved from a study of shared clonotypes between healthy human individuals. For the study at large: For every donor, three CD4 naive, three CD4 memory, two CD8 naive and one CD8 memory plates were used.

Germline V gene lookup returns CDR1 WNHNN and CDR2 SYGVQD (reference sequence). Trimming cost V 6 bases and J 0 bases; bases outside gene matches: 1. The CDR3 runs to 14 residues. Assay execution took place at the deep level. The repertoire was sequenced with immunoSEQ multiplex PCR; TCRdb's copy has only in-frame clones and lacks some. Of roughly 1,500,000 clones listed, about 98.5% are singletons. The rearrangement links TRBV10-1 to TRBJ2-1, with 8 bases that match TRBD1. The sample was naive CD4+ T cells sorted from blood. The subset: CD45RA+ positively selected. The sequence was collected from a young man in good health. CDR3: CASSDRGSYNEQFF. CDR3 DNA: TGCGCCAGCAGCGACAGGGGCTCCTACAATGAGCAGTTCTTC.